The clone carrying this T cell receptor beta chain has only one observation. This sample is part of a study of blood T cell repertoires in COVID-19. Using immunoSEQ multiplex PCR, the repertoire was profiled, and TCRdb retains in-frame clones only, with some absent. The table lists roughly 380,000 clones, about 89% of them singletons. Germline values: CDR1 KGHSH, CDR2 LQKENI. V shed 3 bases, J shed 8 bases, and the junction held 6 bases outside the gene matches. The CDR3 consists of 15 residues. The origin of this receptor is a woman aged 40 to 50 with COVID-19, enrolled during active disease. Sequencing used peripheral blood. The genes are TRBV18 and TRBJ1-4; 10 bases are shared with TRBD1. CDR3 sequence: CASSPRTGGREKLFF. In DNA, the CDR3 is TGTGCCAGCTCACCCCGGACAGGGGGGAGAGAAAAACTGTTTTTT. Combining the CDR3 with reference TRBV18 and TRBJ1-4 gives the whole variable domain NAGVMQNPRHLVRRRGQEARLRCSPMKGHSHVYWYRQLPEEGLKFMVYLQKENIIDESGMPKERFSAEFPKEGPSILRIQQVVRGDSAAYFCASSPRTGGREKLFFGSGTQLSVL.